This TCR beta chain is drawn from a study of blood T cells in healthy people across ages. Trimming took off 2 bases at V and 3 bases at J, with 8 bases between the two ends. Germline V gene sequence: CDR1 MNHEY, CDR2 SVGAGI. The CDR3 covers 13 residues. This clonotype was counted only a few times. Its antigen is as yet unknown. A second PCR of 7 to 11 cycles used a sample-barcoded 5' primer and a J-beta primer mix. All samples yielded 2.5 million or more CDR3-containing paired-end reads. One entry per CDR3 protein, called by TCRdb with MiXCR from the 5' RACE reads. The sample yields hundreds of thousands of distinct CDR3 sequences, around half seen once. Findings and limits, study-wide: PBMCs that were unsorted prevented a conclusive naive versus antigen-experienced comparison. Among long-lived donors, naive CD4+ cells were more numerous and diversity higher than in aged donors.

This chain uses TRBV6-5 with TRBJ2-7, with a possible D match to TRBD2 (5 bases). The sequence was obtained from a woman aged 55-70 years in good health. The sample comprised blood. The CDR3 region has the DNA TGTGCCAGCAGTTACGTAGAGGGCTACGAGCAGTACTTC. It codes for CASSYVEGYEQYF.